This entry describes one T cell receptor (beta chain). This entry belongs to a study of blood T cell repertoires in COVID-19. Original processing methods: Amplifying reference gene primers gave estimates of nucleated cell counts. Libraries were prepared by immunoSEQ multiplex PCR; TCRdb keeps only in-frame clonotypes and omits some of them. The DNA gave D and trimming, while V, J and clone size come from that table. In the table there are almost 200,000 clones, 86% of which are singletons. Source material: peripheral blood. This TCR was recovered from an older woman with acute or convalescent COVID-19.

CDR3: CASSQGFSGGTEAFF. CDR3 DNA sequence: TGTGCCAGCAGCCAAGGGTTCAGCGGGGGCACTGAAGCTTTCTTT. The V call is TRBV3-1 (or the pseudogene TRBV3-2), the J call TRBJ1-1; D might be TRBD1 (5 bases). The germline gives CDR1 LGHDT, CDR2 YNNKEL (reference sequence). The CDR3 consists of 15 residues. Trimming left V 1 base short and J 4 bases short, with 13 bases between.